Included here is one TCR beta chain sequence, with context. This clone was found a few times. The specificity of this receptor is unknown. No per-base quality is available; no much larger clone lies one base away. This record belongs to a study of cytomegalovirus exposure and HLA in healthy donors listed by TCRdb under 2017. Describing the broader study: An earlier analysis of 587 of the donors reported about 250 Gb of sequence data and 117 million unique TCR beta sequences from 150 million to 200 million T cells. About 300 gigabases of sequencing data and approximately 85 million unique TCR sequences were included in an early release covering several hundred HLA-typed donors. Among 398 genotyped donors of the cohort, an average of roughly 240,000 unique TCR beta nucleotide sequences were sequenced per donor, around 20% of them non-productive. The study used immunosequencing to profile the T cell repertoires of several hundred subjects and linked those repertoires to cytomegalovirus serostatus. Besides the first cohort of approximately 710 subjects, a separate validation cohort made up of around 120 different subjects was used. To decide whether each TCR beta V gene segment behaved as functional or pseudogenic, an earlier analysis of some 570 of the donors relied on high-throughput TCR beta sequencing. All discovery cohort repertoires had been generated using a single sequencing platform. A later analysis re-analyzed previously published TCR beta repertoires from approximately 670 donors and added high-resolution HLA genotyping to study TCR occurrence patterns. HLA typing covered class I and class II loci at four-digit resolution. The study was designed to test whether signatures of past pathogen exposure could be identified by cataloging public T cell receptors. Among the roughly 430 genotyped donors, around 81% belonged to the genetic ancestry cluster associated with self-reported Caucasian donors. Donor age, sex, ethnicity and CMV serostatus were collected together with the repertoire data. The number of typed donors differed by locus: about 620-630 for A, B, C, DRB1 and DQB1; 500 to 550 for DQA1; over 600 for DPA1; and about 470 for DPB1. A few DR-DQ haplotypes were treated as single units for association and clustering because of strong linkage in the cohort. Rather than using new phenotypic data, the later analysis identified candidate immune exposures from TCR beta sequences and from how often those sequences occurred across donors. A later genetic analysis used genome-wide SNP genotypes for about 60% of the roughly 700 donors, treating that subset as a discovery cohort. To predict cytomegalovirus infection status, the study combined high-throughput TCR immunosequencing, statistical association of individual TCRs with disease status, and machine learning. Beyond this particular receptor, the publication reports: According to a later analysis, parvovirus B19, influenza, CMV and Epstein-Barr virus appeared linked to several top co-occurrence clusters. Most TCR sequences were observed very rarely across donors, whereas some public TCRs were present in many individuals. Presence/absence analyses assumed roughly uniform sequencing depth across donors, an assumption that may not hold. HLA typing was unavailable for some donors at each locus, so association tests used only the typed subset. Correlated functional status among segregating V segments might reflect linkage disequilibrium, but an unknown experimental factor could not be ruled out. Compared with the roughly 720-donor mean, donors in an Asian-associated ancestry cluster had fewer N-insertions in productive TCRs, according to a later genetic analysis. A later analysis found that most CMV-associated TCR beta chains appeared HLA-restricted, with HLA associations seemingly driven largely by CMV exposure. A later analysis found that TCR association rates varied across HLA loci, with DRB1 alleles showing the most associated TCRs and HLA-C alleles the fewest. A few of the identified cytomegalovirus-associated TCR beta chains were confirmed in vitro to be specific for cytomegalovirus antigens. A further reported finding was that TCR beta sequences accurately predicted the HLA-A and HLA-B alleles for most subjects in the first cohort. The classifier was reported to diagnose cytomegalovirus status with high specificity and sensitivity in both the original cohort and the validation cohort. In an earlier analysis of approximately 590 of the donors, most TCR beta V segments appeared in productive rearrangements about 87% or about 30% of the time, broadly matching IMGT annotations. A later analysis associated roughly 17,000 TCR beta sequences with specific HLA alleles at a false discovery rate of 0.05. Compared with equally common non-associated chains, HLA-associated TCR beta chains in a later analysis were more clonally expanded and had lower generation probabilities. CMV serostatus was the only immune exposure information available for the cohort. Because counts were too low, more than 15 rarely observed V segments, including chromosome 9 orphons, were left out of the earlier analysis of several hundred of the donors. In a later genetic analysis, a missense DCLRE1C variant was associated with V-gene and J-gene trimming of TCR beta chains, and the association was replicated in an independent cohort. Assigning TCR associations to individual alleles was difficult when HLA alleles, especially DR and DQ, strongly co-occurred. According to the authors, the approach could potentially be generalized to other disease states and immunological phenotypes. The study gave a list of 150 to 200 TCR beta chains associated with cytomegalovirus. This cohort had only TCR beta chains sequenced, and the lack of alpha or paired-chain data limited which features could be detected. A cluster of highly shared sequence variants was judged likely to represent a technical artifact of the sequencing pipeline.

The cohort consisted of hundreds of healthy bone marrow donors. At the time of sampling, all cohort members were nominally healthy, though unrecorded immune exposures were likely present. The donor tested CMV seronegative and was one of the 352 seronegative cohort members. Every donor gave a peripheral blood sample, and the peripheral blood mononuclear cells from that sample were used for TCR beta sequencing. Genomic DNA extraction from the blood cell samples was performed with the Qiagen DNeasy Blood Extraction Kit. Libraries were prepared through the immunoSEQ multiplex PCR assay. For the multiplex PCR, a mixture combining 60 forward primers for TCR Vbeta segments and 13 reverse primers for TCR Jbeta segments was used. A multiplex PCR assay on genomic DNA amplified the CDR3 region of rearranged TCR beta genes. The Illumina HiSeq System was used to sequence the amplified TCR beta libraries as 87-base-pair reads. In the source study's methods: Across the 600 to 700 repertoires, a later analysis counted approximately 75 million unique TCR beta chains, 9 million to 14 million of which were shared by at least two donors. Raw reads were error-corrected and collapsed into unique sequences with a nearest-neighbor algorithm that merged closely related sequences to remove PCR and sequencing errors. CDR3 sequences were aligned to IMGT reference sequences to assign V, D and J gene segments. For a sequence to be retained, a match of at least six nucleotides to both a V gene segment and a J gene segment was required. A rearrangement was called productive if the CDR3 had no stop codons and remained in frame with V and J, and every other rearrangement was called non-productive. CDR3 was defined by IMGT convention, running from the second conserved V-encoded cysteine to the conserved J-encoded phenylalanine. The earlier analysis of a few hundred of the donors excluded sequences that lacked an unambiguous match to a single V gene segment. An earlier analysis of 587 of the donors classified V segments as functional when productive rearrangements were above 56.7% and as segregating when the standard deviation between donors was above 5%. A statistical classification framework was built for diagnosing cytomegalovirus status from the catalog of TCR beta chain sequences. A later analysis assigned V and J genes by comparing TCR nucleotide sequences with IMGT/GENE-DB human TR gene sequences. A later analysis assigned CDR3 sequences and most-parsimonious VDJ recombination scenarios with the TCRdist pipeline. In a later analysis, each TCR beta chain was defined by its CDR3 amino acid sequence together with its V-gene family, and reads without a unique V-gene family were excluded. In a later analysis, 550 to 650 highly shared, low-generation-probability nucleotide sequences were removed to address suspected cross-contamination and a sequencing artifact. In a later analysis, a clonal expansion index for each public chain was calculated from normalized within-repertoire ranks of inferred template counts. In a later analysis, generation probabilities were computed with a VDJ recombination model fitted to out-of-frame rearrangements, and the resulting probabilities were checked against IGoR. In a later analysis, TCR-TCR, TCR-HLA and TCR-CMV co-occurrence was scored with hypergeometric tests, and a repertoire-size bias correction was applied to TCR pairs. To estimate false discovery rates, a later analysis permuted the HLA or CMV assignments 20 times. In a later analysis, co-occurring TCRs were grouped using DBSCAN, with TCRdist sequence similarity added in when clustering inside HLA-allele-positive subsets. Co-occurrence clustering excluded repertoires with fewer than 30,000 or more than 120,000 public chains, plus five with anomalous nucleotide sharing. Drawn from immuneACCESS, this table holds only the in-frame rearrangements with V and J called that TCRdb kept. Clones are partly lost; checked studies trace under half to an unresolved V gene and leave the rest unexplained. V, J and clone size derive from that table, while D and trimming were established from the DNA sequence. This sample comprises under 150,000 clones, around three fifths of them detected only once. Clones ranked in the top ten supply less than 3% of the sample.

Input material: PBMCs. The receptor was isolated from a woman aged 40 to 50 in good health and CMV-seronegative.

In nucleotides, the sequence is TGTGCCAGCAGTTACGGAGGTGCGTCTGGCTACACCTTC. The encoded protein is CASSYGGASGYTF. This receptor chain uses TRBV6-5 and TRBJ1-2, with an unclear D gene assignment. The CDR3 runs 13 amino acids, cysteine and phenylalanine included. The entry retains the CDR3 DNA only, 39 bases that are in frame from base 1. Relative to germline, V is 2 bases shorter and J is 7 bases shorter, with 11 bases between their ends. Taken from the germline V gene, the CDR1 and CDR2 loops are MNHEY and SVGAGI.